This T cell receptor (beta chain) was identified during a study of PD-1 blockade in mismatch repair-deficient tumors (dated by TCRdb to 2017 to 2019). With respect to the entire study: Between late 2013 and 2016, the trial enrolled approximately 90 consecutive patients with roughly eleven types of mismatch repair-deficient cancer, all of whom had received prior treatment and were progressing. Deep sequencing of TCR CDR3 regions was used to track tumor-associated T cell clones in peripheral blood of patients responding to PD-1 blockade.

About this clone: No antigen is known for it. No per-base quality is available; no much larger clone lies one base away.

Mismatch repair deficiency in every enrolled patient was established by polymerase chain reaction or immunohistochemistry. TCR sequencing was performed for a few patients who responded to pembrolizumab therapy. In the phase II trial, pembrolizumab PD-1 blockade was tested prospectively in advanced mismatch repair-deficient cancers, no matter which tissue of origin the cancers came from. Serial peripheral blood T cell samples were collected before and at multiple times after starting PD-1 blockade. Blood sampling times were reported as weeks after the first pembrolizumab dose. CDR1 and CDR2 are read off the germline V gene as MDHEN and SYDVKM. From the cysteine up to the phenylalanine, the CDR3 has a length of 16 residues. Only the CDR3 region is kept as DNA, spanning 48 bases read in frame from base 1. The V end loses 5 bases and the J end loses 1 base, and a stretch of 18 bases separates them. Library creation used the immunoSEQ multiplex PCR assay. TCRdb obtained this table from immuneACCESS and retained in-frame rearrangements with V and J assigned. These tables miss some clones; where compared with another copy, unresolved V genes account for less than half of the shortfall, and the remainder is unexplained. The table for this sample lists tens of thousands of clones; roughly 80% of them were counted only once. Together, the top ten hold roughly 6% of the sample.

What the work shows at the level of the full study, not this receptor alone: After pembrolizumab, tumor-resident clones, which were often undetectable in blood before treatment, expanded rapidly and then contracted, generally ahead of radiologic responses.

The chain employs TRBV28 and TRBJ2-7, with TRBD2 perhaps the D gene, on 5 matching bases. The receptor was derived from an adult with mismatch repair-deficient cancer. The material was peripheral blood, obtained 44 weeks after starting pembrolizumab. In nucleotides, the sequence is TGTGCCAGCAGTCGCGAGAGGAGGCAGATTTCCTACGAGCAGTACTTC. It specifies CASSRERRQISYEQYF.